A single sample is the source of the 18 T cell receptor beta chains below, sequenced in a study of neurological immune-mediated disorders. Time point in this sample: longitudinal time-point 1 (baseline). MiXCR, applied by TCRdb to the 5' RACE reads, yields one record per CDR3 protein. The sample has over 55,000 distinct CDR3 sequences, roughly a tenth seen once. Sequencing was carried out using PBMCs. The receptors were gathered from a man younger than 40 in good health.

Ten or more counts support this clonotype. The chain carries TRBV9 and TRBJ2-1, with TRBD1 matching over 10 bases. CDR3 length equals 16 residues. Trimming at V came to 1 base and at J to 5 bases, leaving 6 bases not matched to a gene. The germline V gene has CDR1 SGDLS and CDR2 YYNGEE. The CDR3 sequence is CASSVYGTGVDNEQFF. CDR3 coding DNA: TGTGCCAGCAGCGTATACGGGACAGGGGTAGACAATGAGCAGTTCTTC.

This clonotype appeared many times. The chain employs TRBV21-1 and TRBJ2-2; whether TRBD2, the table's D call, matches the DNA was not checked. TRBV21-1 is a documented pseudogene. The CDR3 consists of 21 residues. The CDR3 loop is CASSKGHLGLAGRANTGELFF. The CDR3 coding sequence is TGTGCCAGCAGCAAAGGACACCTCGGACTAGCGGGGCGCGCGAACACCGGGGAGCTGTTTTTT.

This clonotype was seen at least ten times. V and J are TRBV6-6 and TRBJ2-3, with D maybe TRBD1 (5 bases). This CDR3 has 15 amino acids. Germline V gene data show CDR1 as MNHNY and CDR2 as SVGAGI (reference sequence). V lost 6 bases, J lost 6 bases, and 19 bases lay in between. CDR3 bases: TGTGCCAGCAGCCTCCTAGGGGTAGGGATGGATACGCAGTATTTT. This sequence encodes CASSLLGVGMDTQYF.

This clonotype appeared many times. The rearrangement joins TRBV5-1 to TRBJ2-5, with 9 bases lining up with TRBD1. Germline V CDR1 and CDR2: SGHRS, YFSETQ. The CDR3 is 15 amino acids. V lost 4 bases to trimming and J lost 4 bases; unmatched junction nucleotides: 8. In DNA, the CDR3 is TGCGCCAGCAGCGCACAACAGGGGGCCGGAGAGACCCAGTACTTC. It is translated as CASSAQQGAGETQYF.

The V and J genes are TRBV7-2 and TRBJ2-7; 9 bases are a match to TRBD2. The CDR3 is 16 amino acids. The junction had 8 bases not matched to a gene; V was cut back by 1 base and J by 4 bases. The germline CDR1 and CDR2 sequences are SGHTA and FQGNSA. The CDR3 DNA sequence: TGTGCCAGCAGCTTAGGAGGTAGCGGGAGTAAGTACGAGCAGTACTTC. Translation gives CASSLGGSGSKYEQYF.

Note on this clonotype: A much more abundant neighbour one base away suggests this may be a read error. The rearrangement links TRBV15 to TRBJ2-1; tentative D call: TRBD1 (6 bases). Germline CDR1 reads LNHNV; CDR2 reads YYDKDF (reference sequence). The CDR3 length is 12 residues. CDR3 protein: CAISREGVEQFF. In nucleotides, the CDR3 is TGTGCCATCAGCAGAGAGGGGGTCGAGCAGTTCTTC.

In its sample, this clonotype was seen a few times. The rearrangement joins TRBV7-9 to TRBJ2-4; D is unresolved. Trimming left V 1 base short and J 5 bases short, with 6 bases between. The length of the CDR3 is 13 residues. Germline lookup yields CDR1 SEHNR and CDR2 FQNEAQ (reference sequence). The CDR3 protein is CASSLGAENIQYF. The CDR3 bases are TGTGCCAGCAGCTTAGGGGCAGAAAACATTCAGTACTTC.

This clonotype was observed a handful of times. The CDR3 coding sequence is TGTGCCAGCAGTGCCGGGACAGGGAACACTGAAGCTTTCTTT. It codes for CASSAGTGNTEAFF. The chain employs TRBV6-4 and TRBJ1-1; TRBD1 matches at 8 bases. Trimming at V came to 4 bases and at J to 1 base, leaving 2 bases not matched to a gene. The length of the CDR3 is 14 residues. Germline V gives CDR1 MRHNA, CDR2 SNTAGT.

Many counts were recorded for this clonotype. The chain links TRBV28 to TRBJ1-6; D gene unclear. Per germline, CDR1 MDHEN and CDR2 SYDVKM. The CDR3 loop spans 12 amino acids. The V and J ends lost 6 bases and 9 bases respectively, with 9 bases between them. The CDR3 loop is CASRNGGSPLHF. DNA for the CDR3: TGTGCCAGCAGGAATGGTGGTTCACCCCTCCACTTT.

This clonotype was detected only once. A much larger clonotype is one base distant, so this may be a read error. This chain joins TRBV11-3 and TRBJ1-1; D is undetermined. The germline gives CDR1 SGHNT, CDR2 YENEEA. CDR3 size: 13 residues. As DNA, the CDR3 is TGTGCCAACAGCTTGGGTCCGGCCACTGAAGCTTTCTTT. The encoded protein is CANSLGPATEAFF.

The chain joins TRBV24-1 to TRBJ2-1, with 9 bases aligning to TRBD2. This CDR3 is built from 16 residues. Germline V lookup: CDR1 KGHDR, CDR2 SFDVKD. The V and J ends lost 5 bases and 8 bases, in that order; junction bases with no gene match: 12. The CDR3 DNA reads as TGTGCCACCAGTGGGATGACTAGCGGTGGCCCCGATGAGCAGTTCTTC. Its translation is CATSGMTSGGPDEQFF.

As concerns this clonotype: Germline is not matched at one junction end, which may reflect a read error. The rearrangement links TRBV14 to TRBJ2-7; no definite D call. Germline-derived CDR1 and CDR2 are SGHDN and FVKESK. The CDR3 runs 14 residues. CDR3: CASSQGPLSYEQYF. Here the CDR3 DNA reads TGTGCCAGCAGTCAAGGGCCGTTATCCTACGAGCAGTACTTC.

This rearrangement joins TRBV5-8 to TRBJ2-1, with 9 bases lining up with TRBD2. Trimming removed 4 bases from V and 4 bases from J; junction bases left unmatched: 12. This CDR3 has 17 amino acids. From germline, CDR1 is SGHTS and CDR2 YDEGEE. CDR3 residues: CASSRGAGTSWYNEQFF. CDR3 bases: TGTGCCAGCAGCCGAGGGGCGGGGACTAGCTGGTACAATGAGCAGTTCTTC.

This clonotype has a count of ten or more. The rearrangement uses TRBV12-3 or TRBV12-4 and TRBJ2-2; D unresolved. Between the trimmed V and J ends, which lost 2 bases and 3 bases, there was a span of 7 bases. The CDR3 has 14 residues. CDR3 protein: CASSLSDYTGELFF. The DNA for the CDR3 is TGTGCCAGCAGTTTATCAGATTACACCGGGGAGCTGTTTTTT.

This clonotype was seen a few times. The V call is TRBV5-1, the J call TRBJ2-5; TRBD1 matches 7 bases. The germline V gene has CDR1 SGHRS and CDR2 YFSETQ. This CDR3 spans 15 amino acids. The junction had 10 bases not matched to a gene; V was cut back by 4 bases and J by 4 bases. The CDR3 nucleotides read TGCGCCAGCAGCCCGCCAGGGGGACAGCGAGAGACCCAGTACTTC. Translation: CASSPPGGQRETQYF.

For the CDR3, the DNA is TGTGCCAGCAGCTTAGTCCCCTCCTACGAGCAGTACTTC. Amino acids: CASSLVPSYEQYF. The J gene is TRBJ2-7, the V gene TRBV7-9; D is undetermined. The V gene's germline CDR1 is SEHNR and CDR2 FQNEAQ (reference sequence). This CDR3 has 13 residues. V was trimmed by 1 base and J by 0 bases, leaving 4 bases between them.

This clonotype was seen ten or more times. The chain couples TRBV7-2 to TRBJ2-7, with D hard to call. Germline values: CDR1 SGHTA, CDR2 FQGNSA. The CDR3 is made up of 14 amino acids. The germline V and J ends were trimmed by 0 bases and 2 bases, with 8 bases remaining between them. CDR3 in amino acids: CASSLAIPPYEQYF. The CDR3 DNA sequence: TGTGCCAGCAGCTTAGCAATCCCCCCCTACGAGCAGTACTTC.

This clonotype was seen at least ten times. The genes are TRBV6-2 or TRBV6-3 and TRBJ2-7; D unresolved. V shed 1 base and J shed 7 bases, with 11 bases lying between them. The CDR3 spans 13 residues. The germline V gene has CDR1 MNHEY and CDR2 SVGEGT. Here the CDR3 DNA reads TGTGCCAGCAGTTACTTCAGAGATCGGGAGCAGTACTTC. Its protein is CASSYFRDREQYF.